This section outlines one T cell receptor beta chain sequence together with its context. These data belong to a study of identical twins. Germline CDR1 reads SGDLS; CDR2 reads YYNGEE. Trimming removed 0 bases at V and 5 bases at J, with 8 bases between. The CDR3 has 14 amino acids. TCRdb re-analysed the 5' RACE reads in MiXCR, keeping a single row per CDR3 protein. The top ten hold roughly 8.7% of the sample, which has 300,000 to 400,000 distinct CDR3 sequences, around 9.7% seen once. This chain uses TRBV9 with TRBJ2-2, with D possibly matching TRBD2 (5 bases). The TCR was taken from a woman aged 45-60 years in good health. Specimen: naive T cells sorted from blood. CDR3 coding DNA: TGTGCCAGCAGCGTAGCAGCGGTGACCGGGGAGCTGTTTTTT. Its translation is CASSVAAVTGELFF.